The next 24 T cell receptor beta chains were all read from a single sample in a study of blood T cell repertoires in COVID-19. TCRdb's table, derived via immunoSEQ multiplex PCR, lists solely in-frame clones and lacks some. The sample holds around 200,000 clones, 70% to 90% seen once. Sample: PBMCs or T cells enriched from blood (not recorded which). Receptors originate from a woman aged 25 to 39 who had been exposed to COVID-19.

This sequence joins TRBV3-1 (or the pseudogene TRBV3-2) and TRBJ1-3, with 7 bases lining up with TRBD1. The length of the CDR3 is 15 residues. The ends lost 7 bases at V and 2 bases at J; junction bases unmatched: 8. CDR1 is LGHDT, CDR2 YNNKEL, per germline (reference sequence). This CDR3 is CASTKAGGTGNTIYF. Here the CDR3 DNA reads TGTGCCAGCACCAAGGCAGGGGGAACTGGAAACACCATATATTTT.

This rearrangement joins TRBV18 to TRBJ2-5, with D tentatively TRBD2 (7 bases). The CDR3 spans 15 residues. Trimming stripped 8 bases from V and 4 bases from J, with 20 bases between. Germline loops: CDR1 KGHSH, CDR2 LQKENI. The CDR3 DNA reads as TGTGCCAGCGCCCCTCCCGGGGGGCAGGGAGAGACCCAGTACTTC. It translates to CASAPPGGQGETQYF.

The chain couples TRBV9 to TRBJ1-5; 7 nucleotides align to TRBD1. Per the germline V gene, CDR1 is SGDLS and CDR2 is YYNGEE. V was pared by 4 bases and J by 4 bases, with 5 bases of the junction left unmatched. The CDR3 is 14 residues long. CDR3 region: CASSQGTVNQPQHF. The CDR3 DNA reads as TGTGCCAGCAGCCAGGGGACAGTTAATCAGCCCCAGCATTTT.

The chain links TRBV27 to TRBJ2-1, with a weak D call TRBD1 (6 bases). In germline, CDR1 is MNHEY, CDR2 SMNVEV (reference sequence). V was pared by 10 bases and J by 3 bases, with 19 bases between. The CDR3 has 15 residues. The CDR3 DNA sequence: TGTGCCACCAACACCCTGATGGGACACTACAATGAGCAGTTCTTC. Translating it yields CATNTLMGHYNEQFF.

This chain links TRBV6-1 with TRBJ2-3; TRBD2 matches 8 bases. This CDR3 spans 19 amino acids. Trimming cost V 2 bases and J 3 bases; bases outside gene matches: 16. Germline CDR1 reads MNHNS; CDR2 reads SASEGT. The CDR3 DNA is TGTGCCAGCAGTGAAAAGCGGGGGAGCGGCGCAGGGTCGACAGATACGCAGTATTTT. It is translated as CASSEKRGSGAGSTDTQYF.

The chain uses TRBV19 and TRBJ1-5; 9 nucleotides match TRBD1. Germline V gene lookup returns CDR1 LNHDA and CDR2 SQIVND (reference sequence). V shed 0 bases and J 5 bases; nucleotides not matched to a gene: 8. The CDR3 loop spans 17 amino acids. The CDR3 here is CASSIDPGTGWYQPQHF. The CDR3 region has the DNA TGTGCCAGTAGTATAGATCCGGGGACAGGGTGGTATCAGCCCCAGCATTTT. The full variable domain, its missing parts supplied by reference TRBV19 and TRBJ1-5, is DGGITQSPKYLFRKEGQNVTLSCEQNLNHDAMYWYRQDPGQGLRLIYYSQIVNDFQKGDIAEGYSVSREKKESFPLTVTSAQKNPTAFYLCASSIDPGTGWYQPQHFGDGTRLSIL.

The chain combines TRBV20-1 with TRBJ1-5; 7 nucleotides agree with TRBD1. Germline-derived CDR1 and CDR2 are DFQATT and SNEGSKA (reference sequence). The CDR3 spans 14 residues. Unmatched junction bases numbered 6, after V lost 3 bases and J lost 4 bases. In DNA, the CDR3 is TGCAGTGCTAGTCCCAAGGGGGCAAATCAGCCCCAGCATTTT. It encodes CSASPKGANQPQHF.

The V gene is TRBV27, the J gene TRBJ1-6, with 8 bases lining up with TRBD1. The CDR3 extends over 17 amino acids. V was pared by 2 bases and J by 7 bases, with 10 bases of the junction left unmatched. Germline V gives CDR1 MNHEY, CDR2 SMNVEV (reference sequence). CDR3 protein: CASSLGSPGGENSPLHF. CDR3 DNA: TGTGCCAGCAGTTTAGGGTCGCCAGGGGGCGAGAATTCACCCCTCCACTTT.

The CDR3 DNA reads as TGTGCCACCAGTCCACAGGGTAAAGACAATGAGCAGTTCTTC. Protein sequence: CATSPQGKDNEQFF. This chain uses TRBV24-1 with TRBJ2-1, with D possibly being TRBD1 (6 bases). Germline CDR1 and CDR2: KGHDR and SFDVKD. V shed 6 bases and J shed 5 bases, with 13 bases lying between them. The length of the CDR3 is 14 residues.

The V and J genes are TRBV19 and TRBJ1-5; 7 bases map to TRBD1. Germline CDR1 and CDR2: LNHDA and SQIVND (reference sequence). This CDR3 spans 16 amino acids. V lost 6 bases to trimming and J lost 0 bases; unmatched junction nucleotides: 8. The CDR3 bases are TGTGCCAGTAGCTCAGACAGGGTGGGTAGCAATCAGCCCCAGCATTTT. This translates into CASSSDRVGSNQPQHF.

The V gene is TRBV7-9, the J gene TRBJ2-6, with D possibly TRBD2 on 5 matching bases. Trimming left V 8 bases short and J 0 bases short, with 14 bases between. The CDR3 totals 16 residues. Per germline, CDR1 SEHNR and CDR2 FQNEAQ (reference sequence). As DNA, the CDR3 is TGTGCCAGCTTAAAGGGAGCGAACTCTGGGGCCAACGTCCTGACTTTC. Its protein product is CASLKGANSGANVLTF.

The J gene is TRBJ1-5, the V gene TRBV5-1; no clear D gene. The CDR3 runs to 15 residues. Germline loops: CDR1 SGHRS, CDR2 YFSETQ. V lost 0 bases and J lost 7, with 14 bases in between. CDR3 in amino acids: CASSLVPGEGQPQHF. CDR3 sequence (DNA): TGCGCCAGCAGCTTGGTCCCCGGGGAAGGCCAGCCCCAGCATTTT.

V gene TRBV9 combines with J gene TRBJ2-1; D is possibly TRBD2 (7 bases). Trimming took 4 bases from V and 2 from J, leaving 13 bases between them. The length of the CDR3 is 15 residues. The germline V gene encodes CDR1 SGDLS and CDR2 YYNGEE. CDR3 residues: CASSPYGGPYNEQFF. The CDR3, as DNA: TGTGCCAGCAGCCCATACGGGGGGCCCTACAATGAGCAGTTCTTC.

The CDR3 DNA follows: TGCAGCGTTGAGAGGGGGCAGTGGGAGCAGTTCTTC. It encodes CSVERGQWEQFF. The rearrangement joins TRBV29-1 to TRBJ2-1, with 7 bases matching TRBD1. V trimming: 3 bases; J trimming: 10 bases; junction bases outside the gene matches: 6. There are 12 residues in the CDR3. From germline, CDR1 is SQVTM and CDR2 ANQGSEA.

J is TRBJ1-4 and V is TRBV7-8, with 10 bases that match TRBD1. V lost 1 base to trimming and J lost 7 bases; unmatched junction nucleotides: 18. CDR1 is SGHVS, CDR2 FQNEAQ, per germline. The CDR3 is made up of 20 amino acids. As DNA, the CDR3 is TGTGCCAGCAGCTTAGTGGCTACCGGGACAGGGGTCCTCGGACGTGAAAAACTGTTTTTT. Translating it yields CASSLVATGTGVLGREKLFF.

The chain is built from TRBV27 and TRBJ1-2; 11 nucleotides match TRBD1. This CDR3 has 15 amino acids. The V segment lost 5 bases and the J segment 4 bases; nucleotides outside the gene matches: 6. Per the germline V gene, CDR1 is MNHEY and CDR2 is SMNVEV (reference sequence). DNA of the CDR3: TGTGCCAGCAGTCGCGGACAGGGGGCGGGCTATGGCTACACCTTC. Its translation is CASSRGQGAGYGYTF.

The V and J genes are TRBV6-5 and TRBJ2-7; 9 positions match TRBD2. V shed 2 bases and J 11 bases; nucleotides not matched to a gene: 4. CDR1 and CDR2 from the germline V gene are MNHEY and SVGAGI. The length of the CDR3 is 12 residues. Written as DNA, the CDR3 is TGTGCCAGCAGTTACGCGGGGGGGCCCGAGTACTTC. Its protein is CASSYAGGPEYF.

The rearrangement uses TRBV24-1 and TRBJ2-1; TRBD1 agrees at 9 bases. Germline lookup yields CDR1 KGHDR and CDR2 SFDVKD. V dropped 4 bases and J dropped 7; count of bases not matched to a gene: 10. The CDR3 runs 16 residues. The CDR3 reads CATSDPGTGRMNEQFF. CDR3 bases: TGTGCCACCAGTGACCCCGGGACAGGGAGGATGAATGAGCAGTTCTTC.

The chain uses TRBV13 and TRBJ2-1; 9 nucleotides agree with TRBD2. The CDR3 length is 15 residues. With 5 bases clipped from V and 9 bases from J, the junction kept 11 bases outside the gene matches. Germline CDR1 and CDR2: PRHDT and FYEKMQ (reference sequence). The CDR3 sequence is CASSSSWRGGREQFF. The CDR3 nucleotides read TGTGCCAGCAGCAGCTCATGGCGGGGGGGCCGTGAGCAGTTCTTC.

Written as DNA, the CDR3 is TGTGCCTGGAGTAACAGGGGTGGGAGCAATCAGCCCCAGCATTTT. Translating it yields CAWSNRGGSNQPQHF. The rearrangement joins TRBV30 to TRBJ1-5, with TRBD1 matching 7 bases. This CDR3 contains 15 residues. The ends lost 2 bases at V and 1 base at J; junction bases unmatched: 5. The V gene's germline CDR1 is GTSNPN and CDR2 SVGIG (reference sequence).

The chain recombines TRBV5-1 with TRBJ1-5; 7 nucleotides match TRBD1. There are 15 residues in the CDR3. V was clipped by 4 bases and J by 0 bases; unmatched bases: 4. The germline V gene has CDR1 SGHRS and CDR2 YFSETQ. CDR3 region: CASSPGTDSNQPQHF. The CDR3 bases are TGCGCCAGCAGCCCGGGGACAGATAGCAATCAGCCCCAGCATTTT.

This chain links TRBV5-6 with TRBJ2-7, with TRBD1 as a possible D gene (6 bases). This CDR3 comprises 14 residues. Germline values: CDR1 SGHDT, CDR2 YYEEEE. Trimming stripped 0 bases from V and 3 bases from J, with 10 bases between. The CDR3 nucleotides are TGTGCCAGCAGCTTGGAGGGACACCGCTACGAGCAGTACTTC. It translates to CASSLEGHRYEQYF.

The rearrangement links TRBV5-1 to TRBJ2-1; possible D gene TRBD1, 6 bases. Trimming pared 0 bases from V and 7 bases from J, leaving 20 bases between. The CDR3 extends over 17 amino acids. CDR1 and CDR2 from the germline V gene are SGHRS and YFSETQ. For the CDR3, the DNA is TGCGCCAGCAGCTTGGCTGGTCTATCACAGGGAAAAAATGAGCAGTTCTTC. Its translation: CASSLAGLSQGKNEQFF.

V is TRBV30 and J is TRBJ2-7; the match to TRBD1 covers 9 bases. The CDR3 totals 14 residues. Trimming at V came to 2 bases and at J to 2 bases, leaving 4 bases not matched to a gene. In germline, CDR1 is GTSNPN, CDR2 SVGIG (reference sequence). CDR3 region: CAWSWTGVTYEQYF. The CDR3 nucleotides are TGTGCCTGGAGTTGGACAGGGGTTACCTACGAGCAGTACTTC.